A single sample is the source of the 2 T cell receptor beta chains below, sequenced in a study of CD8+ T cells in alopecia areata. Extracted RNA was reverse transcribed into cDNA, the sequencing template. Here immunoSEQ multiplex PCR was the method, and the copy in TCRdb shows in-frame clones only, minus some. The data list around 290,000 clones, none observed once; more than 0.95% falls to the top ten. The authors sorted pooled cutaneous lymph node cells using CD4, CD8alpha, NKG2D, NKG2ACE and other markers. Sequencing used CD4+ T cells sorted from a lymph node. The receptors originated from a C3H/HeJ mouse with alopecia areata. The MHC haplotype recorded for the strain is H2-k.

In its sample, this clone was seen a few times. These gene names are mouse names. The missing CDR3 end, 4 residues past where the read stops, is filled in from the germline J gene. Other nucleotide sequences in the sample specify the same CDR3. The chain links TRBV13-2 to TRBJ2-7; TRBD2 matches at 8 bases. The CDR3 covers 14 residues. Germline V gives CDR1 NNHNN, CDR2 SYGAGS (reference sequence). CDR3 loop: CASGDALGGYEQYF. The part of the CDR3 DNA that was read is TGTGCCAGCGGTGATGCTCTGGGGGGATAT.

A remark on this clone: The germline and genes are mouse ones. Coverage ceases 4 residues before the CDR3 finishes, and the germline J gene fills in the end. The chain joins TRBV13-3 to TRBJ1-2, with 8 bases aligning to TRBD1. V was pared by 3 bases and J by 4 bases, with 5 bases of the junction left unmatched. The CDR3 has 14 amino acids. In germline, CDR1 is NNHDY, CDR2 SYVADS. Incomplete CDR3 DNA: TGTGCCAGCAGTGTTGACAGGGGAGGCTCC. As protein: CASSVDRGGS. From start to end, the CDR3 is CASSVDRGGSDYTF.